This T cell receptor beta chain was identified in a study of T-cell memory formation after mild COVID-19. Per germline, CDR1 MNHEY and CDR2 SVGEGT. The germline V and J ends were trimmed by 0 bases and 5 bases, with 2 bases remaining between them. This CDR3 contains 12 residues. This clonotype turned up a few times. This may arise from a read error, as a much more abundant clone is one base away. TCRdb ran MiXCR on the 5' RACE reads and lists one entry per CDR3 protein. The data show 300,000 to 350,000 distinct CDR3 sequences, with around 15% seen just once and 21% held by the top ten. The sequencing input was PBMCs or a T cell subset sorted from them (not recorded which). The chain recombines TRBV6-2 or TRBV6-3 with TRBJ1-5; no definite D call. The sequence was collected from a man in his late teens or twenties who had mild COVID-19 (a few samples of this study predate the infection). Cell type and time point are not known. CDR3 in DNA: TGTGCCAGCAGTTACTCAGATCAGCCCCAGCATTTT. This translates into CASSYSDQPQHF.